One sample yielded the 11 T cell receptor beta chains listed below, sequenced in a study of CD8+CD57+ T cells in acquired aplastic anemia. TCR beta VDJ and CDR3 profiles were obtained from a genomic DNA template. TCRdb passed the reads through MiXCR, listing each CDR3 protein once. The table shows 200,000 or so distinct CDR3 sequences, with over 60% occurring only once. Sequenced input: sorted CD4+, CD8+, or CD8+CD57+ T cells (not recorded which) from PBMCs. These receptors were obtained from a human donor with severe aplastic anemia or a healthy control (not recorded which).

V gene TRBV5-1 combines with J gene TRBJ1-5, with no clear D. The CDR3 has 15 residues. Germline-derived CDR1 and CDR2 are SGHRS and YFSETQ. V lost 0 bases to trimming and J lost 6 bases, with 13 bases between them. CDR3 protein: CASSLGNSLSQPQHF. CDR3 coding DNA: TGCGCCAGCAGCTTGGGGAACAGCCTCAGTCAGCCCCAGCATTTT.

This clonotype was seen ten or more times. The chain employs TRBV29-1 and TRBJ2-5, with D perhaps being TRBD1 or TRBD2 (6 bases each). Germline CDR1 and CDR2: SQVTM and ANQGSEA. Trimming cost V 7 bases and J 5 bases, with 17 bases left between them. The CDR3 runs to 13 residues. The CDR3, as DNA: TGCAGCGCTCGAAGGGGGGTAGGGGAGACCCAGTACTTC. Residues: CSARRGVGETQYF.

This clonotype was seen more than once but under ten times. This chain uses TRBV24-1 with TRBJ1-1, with D unclear. This CDR3 is 13 amino acids long. Germline V gives CDR1 KGHDR, CDR2 SFDVKD. Trimming removed 10 bases at V and 2 bases at J, with 13 bases between. CDR3 sequence: CATQRQYNTEAFF. CDR3 nucleotide sequence: TGTGCCACTCAACGTCAGTATAACACTGAAGCTTTCTTT.

In this sample, this clonotype turned up once. V and J are TRBV20-1 and TRBJ2-1, with D unresolved. CDR1 DFQATT and CDR2 SNEGSKA come from the germline V gene (reference sequence). The CDR3 is 12 residues long. V was trimmed by 6 bases and J by 6 bases, leaving 12 bases between them. In DNA form, the CDR3 reads TGCAGTGCCATGCCCCTTTTCAATGAGCAGTTCTTC. Translated, it gives CSAMPLFNEQFF.

The CDR3 reads CASSPSQLAYEQYF. CDR3 nucleotide sequence: TGTGCCAGCAGCCCCTCCCAGCTTGCCTACGAGCAGTACTTC. The chain recombines TRBV9 with TRBJ2-7; no clear D. CDR1 and CDR2 (germline): SGDLS, YYNGEE. The CDR3 consists of 14 residues. Between the trimmed V and J ends, which lost 4 bases and 2 bases, there was a span of 13 bases.

A remark on this clonotype: A much more abundant neighbour one base away suggests this may be a read error. This is likely a read error, given that the CDR3 carries no conserved phenylalanine or tryptophan at its end. It is unclear where the CDR3 begins or ends on the DNA, so no DNA is shown, and the CDR3 is as TCRdb lists it. V is TRBV3-2 and J is TRBJ2-7; the table's D call TRBD1 went unverified against the DNA. TRBV3-2 represents a pseudogene. The CDR3 spans 17 residues, counting both ends. The CDR3: CASSQPPETGMINEQYS.

V gene TRBV7-6 combines with J gene TRBJ2-5, with D perhaps TRBD2 (5 bases). The CDR3 sequence is 12 residues long. Trimming stripped 5 bases from V and 6 bases from J, with 10 bases between. Germline CDR1 and CDR2: SGHVS and FNYEAQ. CDR3 amino acids: CASSPTGKTQYF. The CDR3 region has the DNA TGTGCCAGCAGCCCAACCGGGAAGACCCAGTACTTC.

The chain carries TRBV6-6 and TRBJ1-1; no clear D gene. Germline V gene sequence: CDR1 MNHNY, CDR2 SVGAGI (reference sequence). The CDR3 extends over 16 amino acids. Trimming cost V 0 bases and J 4 bases, with 15 bases left between them. CDR3 bases: TGTGCCAGCAGTTACTCGGCGGAGGGTAGGGTCACTGAAGCTTTCTTT. Protein product: CASSYSAEGRVTEAFF.

V gene TRBV6-5 combines with J gene TRBJ2-7, with D maybe TRBD1 (5 bases). Germline CDR1 and CDR2: MNHEY and SVGAGI. V gave up 2 bases and J gave up 5 bases, with 7 bases separating them. There are 12 residues in the CDR3. CDR3: CASSYAGNEQYF. CDR3 DNA: TGTGCCAGCAGTTACGCAGGGAACGAGCAGTACTTC.

This rearrangement joins TRBV24-1 to TRBJ2-5; 8 nucleotides agree with TRBD2. Per germline, CDR1 KGHDR and CDR2 SFDVKD. The V and J ends lost 3 bases and 3 bases, in that order; junction bases with no gene match: 8. This CDR3 has 16 amino acids. The CDR3 reads CATSDPTFGGEETQYF. The CDR3 DNA sequence: TGTGCCACCAGTGATCCTACCTTCGGGGGGGAAGAGACCCAGTACTTC.

This clonotype has more than one count but fewer than ten. V is TRBV12-3 or TRBV12-4 and J is TRBJ1-2, with D perhaps TRBD1 (6 bases). This CDR3 has 20 amino acids. With 1 base removed from V and 4 bases from J, the gap between germline ends came to 28 bases. Written as DNA, the CDR3 is TGTGCCAGCAGTTTAGTAGTTTGGGACACACAAAGAACTAATACCTATGGCTACACCTTC. Translated: CASSLVVWDTQRTNTYGYTF.